This T cell receptor (beta chain) was identified in a study of T cell repertoires in cytomegalovirus infection. About the research overall: It was the public TCR beta signatures that indicated both CMV infection and matching HLA type. Study outcomes and limitations: Ex vivo, HLA-C-restricted CMV-specific TCR beta clonotypes prevailed over the rest of the response. People with CMV and the relevant HLA were identified by cumulative public TCR beta family frequency.

TCRdb redid the calling of the reads with MiXCR, one entry per CDR3 protein. Seen here are a few hundred thousand distinct CDR3 sequences, approximately 15% observed once, and the top ten hold around 8.7%. Looked up from germline, CDR1 is DFQATT and CDR2 is SNEGSKA (reference sequence). The V gene end was trimmed by 0 bases and the J gene end by 5 bases; junction bases not matched to a gene: 13. The CDR3 has 17 amino acids. This clonotype has at least ten counts. Its specificity is unknown. This chain links TRBV20-1 with TRBJ2-5; 9 nucleotides agree with TRBD1. The receptor comes from a human donor in good health (CMV status not recorded). Some clones in this sample may be carry-over from other donors' samples. Sequencing input: PBMCs. The CDR3 region has the DNA TGCAGTGCTAGAGATCCCGCCCGAACAGGGGGCCGGGAGACCCAGTACTTC. Translated: CSARDPARTGGRETQYF.